What follows are 9 T cell receptor beta chains derived from one specimen sequenced in a study of cytomegalovirus exposure and HLA in healthy donors. Amplification used 60 Vbeta primers and 13 Jbeta primers. Measured with immunoSEQ multiplex PCR; TCRdb has only the in-frame clones, and not every one. The table has around 120,000 clones, about 80% seen once. The sample was PBMCs. The receptors derive from a man aged 30 to 39 in good health and CMV-seronegative.

The chain carries TRBV9 and TRBJ1-1; 8 bases are shared with TRBD1. With V trimmed by 2 bases and J by 4 bases, 13 bases remained unmatched. The germline V gene encodes CDR1 SGDLS and CDR2 YYNGEE. The CDR3 is 17 amino acids. The chain's CDR3 is CASSVGTGSTPSTEAFF. The CDR3 coding sequence is TGTGCCAGCAGCGTCGGGACAGGCTCCACTCCGAGCACTGAAGCTTTCTTT.

This clone was detected only a few times. The V gene is TRBV29-1, the J gene TRBJ2-2, with 8 positions matching TRBD1. Losses at the gene ends were 7 bases for V and 11 bases for J; bases not matched to a gene: 12. This CDR3 contains 13 residues. Germline V gene data show CDR1 as SQVTM and CDR2 as ANQGSEA. Written as DNA, the CDR3 is TGCAGCGCACGGACAGGGCAATTAGACGAGCTGTTTTTT. Protein sequence: CSARTGQLDELFF.

This sequence joins TRBV30 and TRBJ2-5, with D possibly matching TRBD1 (6 bases). Looked up from germline, CDR1 is GTSNPN and CDR2 is SVGIG (reference sequence). The CDR3 is 13 residues long. V was shortened by 4 bases and J by 3 bases, with 12 bases between the two germline ends. The CDR3 region is CAWTTGFEETQYF. The CDR3 nucleotides read TGTGCCTGGACCACAGGGTTCGAAGAGACCCAGTACTTC.

This sequence joins TRBV30 and TRBJ2-1; 12 bases are shared with TRBD2. Trimming took 2 bases from V and 2 from J; bases not matched to a gene: 16. Germline V gene lookup returns CDR1 GTSNPN and CDR2 SVGIG (reference sequence). CDR3 size: 20 residues. In DNA, the CDR3 is TGTGCCTGGAGTACATCGAACCTAGCGGGAGGGATTACCCCCTACAATGAGCAGTTCTTC. Protein sequence: CAWSTSNLAGGITPYNEQFF.

The chain carries TRBV11-3 and TRBJ1-1; D remains ambiguous. Germline V gives CDR1 SGHNT, CDR2 YENEEA. The CDR3 runs 13 residues. V was pared by 4 bases and J by 4 bases, with 10 bases between. CDR3 nucleotides: TGTGCCAGCAGCTCCTCAAGCCCCACTGAAGCTTTCTTT. Translating gives CASSSSSPTEAFF.

V usage is TRBV5-6 and J usage is TRBJ1-2; 8 positions agree with TRBD1. J lost 2 bases, V lost 4 bases, and 7 bases had no gene match. The CDR3 runs 15 residues. CDR1 and CDR2 from the germline V gene are SGHDT and YYEEEE. In DNA, the CDR3 is TGTGCCAGCAGCCCTTGGACAGGGACCAACTATGGCTACACCTTC. Residues: CASSPWTGTNYGYTF.

CDR3 sequence: CASSLAASGSGDTQYF. In nucleotides, the CDR3 is TGTGCCAGCAGCTTAGCGGCTAGCGGGTCCGGAGATACGCAGTATTTT. The gene calls are TRBV11-2 and TRBJ2-3; TRBD2 aligns across 8 bases. The germline V gene encodes CDR1 SGHAT and CDR2 FQNNGV. V lost 1 base to trimming and J lost 5 bases; unmatched junction nucleotides: 8. The CDR3 contains 16 residues.

This chain uses TRBV11-3 with TRBJ2-7; 7 nucleotides align to TRBD1. The CDR3 consists of 14 residues. The V gene's germline CDR1 is SGHNT and CDR2 YENEEA. With V trimmed by 4 bases and J by 5 bases, 8 bases remained unmatched. The CDR3 here is CASSSDRVLDEQYF. CDR3 nucleotide sequence: TGTGCCAGCAGCTCCGACAGGGTACTCGACGAGCAGTACTTC.

The chain employs TRBV6-5 and TRBJ2-3; TRBD2 agrees at 10 bases. V lost 0 bases, J lost 6 bases, and 3 bases stayed unmatched. The CDR3 has 15 residues. CDR1 is MNHEY and CDR2 is SVGAGI in the germline V gene. The CDR3 sequence is CASSYSAGGLDTQYF. The CDR3, as DNA: TGTGCCAGCAGTTACTCAGCGGGGGGGTTGGATACGCAGTATTTT.